This T cell receptor (beta chain) is from a study of T-cell reconstitution after alpha-beta-depleted transplantation in children. Study-wide results and caveats: At day 60, the high TCRbeta diversity found in some patients originated from recipient T cells and thymic progenitors that had survived. Counts and diversity of T cells one year after transplant came mostly from newly produced T cells. By about two months after transplant, alpha-beta T cells reportedly arose from several hundred graft clones that had expanded.

Trimming shortened V by 3 bases and J by 4 bases, and 16 bases separated the two germline ends. CDR3 length: 15 amino acids. Germline V lookup: CDR1 LNHDA, CDR2 SQIVND (reference sequence). Worth noting for this clonotype: Its antigen remains unknown.

The TCRbeta library was prepared with unique molecular identifiers. In TCRdb, the PCR reads were re-called with MiXCR into one record per CDR3 protein. The sample holds about 310,000 distinct CDR3 sequences; approximately 23% are singletons and the top ten take roughly 11%. This receptor was obtained from a male patient between 5 and 17 years old who had a stem cell transplant for acute lymphoblastic leukemia, so the T cells may come from the graft donor. The chain joins TRBV19 to TRBJ2-7; D may correspond to TRBD1 or TRBD2 (5 bases each). The sample was PBMCs, mostly from graft donor cells, taken 180 days after TCRalphabeta/CD19-depleted stem cell transplant. This CDR3 reads CASSIDSSGLYEQYF. The CDR3 DNA reads as TGTGCCAGTAGTATTGACAGTTCAGGACTTTACGAGCAGTACTTC.